These 32 T cell receptor beta chains were all obtained from the same sample, sequenced in a study of shared clonotypes between healthy human individuals. Assay: immunoSEQ multiplex PCR; the TCRdb copy retains only in-frame clones and omits some. This table has a few million clones, just over 90% appearing once. Sequencing was done on a sample of naive CD4+ T cells from PBMCs. Subset described: CD45RA+ positively selected. The receptors come from a man younger than 30 in good health. Some clones in this sample may be carry-over from other donors' samples.

V and J are TRBV27 and TRBJ2-2; D might be TRBD2 (6 bases). Germline values: CDR1 MNHEY, CDR2 SMNVEV (reference sequence). The CDR3 runs to 15 residues. The germline V and J ends were trimmed by 11 bases and 6 bases, with 22 bases remaining between them. In nucleotides, the CDR3 is TGTGCCGTCCGGAGGGAGACGTATAGTTCCGGGGAGCTGTTTTTT. Translated: CAVRRETYSSGELFF.

This chain uses TRBV7-2 with TRBJ2-1; no clear D. Germline CDR1 and CDR2: SGHTA and FQGNSA. The germline V and J ends were trimmed by 7 bases and 10 bases, with 17 bases remaining between them. The CDR3 contains 13 residues. The CDR3 loop reads CASTLRASGEQFF. The CDR3, as DNA: TGTGCCAGCACCCTAAGGGCATCCGGCGAGCAGTTCTTC.

V gene TRBV2 combines with J gene TRBJ2-5; 8 bases align to TRBD2. V dropped 4 bases and J dropped 5; count of bases not matched to a gene: 6. Per the germline V gene, CDR1 is SNHLY and CDR2 is FYNNEI. This CDR3 is built from 14 residues. The DNA for the CDR3 is TGTGCCAGCAGTGGACTAGCGCTGGCGGAGACCCAGTACTTC. Protein: CASSGLALAETQYF.

On this clone itself: Other DNA sequences in this sample translate to the same CDR3. The genes are TRBV29-1 and TRBJ1-2; TRBD1 is a possible D gene (5 bases). The CDR3 has 12 residues. Germline CDR1 reads SQVTM; CDR2 reads ANQGSEA. The germline V and J ends were trimmed by 6 bases and 4 bases, with 12 bases remaining between them. The CDR3 DNA sequence: TGCAGCGTCGGGGGGGAGCTCTATGGCTACACCTTC. Protein: CSVGGELYGYTF.

V usage is TRBV11-2 and J usage is TRBJ2-5; 12 bases fit TRBD1. CDR1 SGHAT and CDR2 FQNNGV come from the germline V gene. J lost 5 bases, V lost 1 base, and 8 bases had no gene match. This CDR3 has 17 residues. CDR3 coding DNA: TGTGCCAGCAGCTTAGGCTGGGACAGGGGGCGCGGGGAGACCCAGTACTTC. Translated: CASSLGWDRGRGETQYF.

This sequence joins TRBV4-3 and TRBJ1-4; D is unresolved. The CDR3 spans 16 residues. Germline V gene sequence: CDR1 LGHNA, CDR2 YSLEER. The ends were cut back, 2 bases at V and 0 bases at J, with 10 bases in the middle. The CDR3: CASSQYAIPTNEKLFF. As DNA, the CDR3 is TGCGCCAGCAGCCAATATGCCATACCAACTAATGAAAAACTGTTTTTT.

This clone showed up just once. V usage is TRBV28 and J usage is TRBJ2-7; weak D call: TRBD1 (6 bases). V was pared by 6 bases and J by 2 bases, with 29 bases between. Germline V CDR1 and CDR2: MDHEN, SYDVKM. This CDR3 is built from 19 residues. The CDR3 region is CASSRWGLSGEGDTYEQYF. DNA of the CDR3: TGTGCCAGCAGCCGATGGGGATTGAGCGGAGAGGGGGATACCTACGAGCAGTACTTC.

V and J are TRBV5-4 and TRBJ2-3, with TRBD2 matching over 8 bases. V shed 1 base and J 1 base; nucleotides not matched to a gene: 5. The germline V gene encodes CDR1 SGHNT and CDR2 YYREEE (reference sequence). CDR3 length: 16 amino acids. The CDR3 DNA reads as TGTGCCAGCAGCTTGCTGCGGGGGGACGGCACAGATACGCAGTATTTT. Translating it yields CASSLLRGDGTDTQYF.

The chain employs TRBV5-1 and TRBJ2-3; 15 positions match TRBD2. V was clipped by 2 bases and J by 1 base; unmatched bases: 5. This CDR3 region has 18 residues. Looked up from germline, CDR1 is SGHRS and CDR2 is YFSETQ. The chain's CDR3 is CASSFGTSGRLRTDTQYF. The DNA for the CDR3 is TGCGCCAGCAGCTTCGGGACTAGCGGGAGGCTGCGCACAGATACGCAGTATTTT.

The rearrangement uses TRBV9 and TRBJ2-7; 9 nucleotides line up with TRBD1. The CDR3 consists of 15 residues. Germline loops: CDR1 SGDLS, CDR2 YYNGEE. J lost 5 bases, V lost 4 bases, and 10 bases had no gene match. The CDR3 nucleotides read TGTGCCAGCAGCCTAACCGGGACAGGGTGGAACGAGCAGTACTTC. This encodes CASSLTGTGWNEQYF.

The V gene is TRBV7-2, the J gene TRBJ1-1; D gene unclear. The length of the CDR3 is 13 residues. The ends were cut back, 6 bases at V and 0 bases at J, with 8 bases in the middle. The germline V gene has CDR1 SGHTA and CDR2 FQGNSA. CDR3 bases: TGTGCCAGCAGGTTAACAATGAACACTGAAGCTTTCTTT. Encoded protein: CASRLTMNTEAFF.

This clone has a count of ten or more. The gene calls are TRBV27 and TRBJ1-1, with D maybe TRBD1 (5 bases). V lost 3 bases and J lost 4, with 15 bases in between. The CDR3 runs 15 residues. Germline CDR1 is MNHEY and CDR2 is SMNVEV (reference sequence). CDR3 sequence reads: CASSLGGVSGTEAFF. The CDR3 DNA follows: TGTGCCAGCAGTTTGGGGGGGGTAAGTGGCACTGAAGCTTTCTTT.

This clone was recorded a few times. The chain recombines TRBV7-3 with TRBJ1-1, with a tentative D call TRBD1 (5 bases). Germline lookup yields CDR1 SGHTA and CDR2 FQGTGA. There are 14 residues in the CDR3. Trimming cost V 4 bases and J 4 bases, with 13 bases left between them. This CDR3 is CASSSRGWGTEAFF. The CDR3 bases are TGTGCCAGCAGCTCAAGGGGTTGGGGCACTGAAGCTTTCTTT.

The rearrangement joins TRBV28 to TRBJ2-5; 11 nucleotides align to TRBD2. The CDR3 has 14 amino acids. Germline-derived CDR1 and CDR2 are MDHEN and SYDVKM. Trimming removed 11 bases from V and 5 bases from J; junction bases left unmatched: 10. CDR3 sequence: CASLAGGVPETQYF. The CDR3 DNA follows: TGTGCCTCGCTAGCGGGAGGTGTGCCGGAGACCCAGTACTTC.

The genes are TRBV28 and TRBJ1-1; D is uncertain. CDR1 is MDHEN, CDR2 SYDVKM, per germline. Between the trimmed V and J ends, which lost 8 bases and 2 bases, there was a span of 21 bases. CDR3 length: 16 residues. CDR3 region: CASQPAIRGTNTEAFF. The CDR3 region has the DNA TGTGCCAGCCAACCAGCGATACGGGGAACCAACACTGAAGCTTTCTTT.

This clone came up once. The chain has TRBV30 and TRBJ2-1; 15 bases are a match to TRBD2. With 3 bases clipped from V and 11 bases from J, the junction kept 8 bases outside the gene matches. Germline V gene lookup returns CDR1 GTSNPN and CDR2 SVGIG (reference sequence). The CDR3 is made up of 15 amino acids. The DNA for the CDR3 is TGTGCCTGGAGCGGACTAGCGGGAGGGTGGGGGAAGCAGTTCTTC. Protein: CAWSGLAGGWGKQFF.

This clone was seen a few times. This chain connects TRBV20-1 to TRBJ1-1; D unresolved. This CDR3 has 8 amino acids. Germline CDR1 DFQATT, CDR2 SNEGSKA (reference sequence). V lost 5 bases to trimming and J lost 10 bases, with 5 bases between them. The CDR3 sequence: CSASRAFF. As DNA, the CDR3 is TGCAGTGCTTCGAGAGCTTTCTTT.

The chain couples TRBV27 to TRBJ2-5; 7 nucleotides agree with TRBD2. Germline V gives CDR1 MNHEY, CDR2 SMNVEV (reference sequence). The CDR3 runs 13 residues. V dropped 6 bases and J dropped 2; count of bases not matched to a gene: 3. CDR3: CASSTGLQETQYF. The CDR3 DNA reads TGTGCCAGCAGCACGGGACTACAAGAGACCCAGTACTTC.

The chain recombines TRBV7-3 with TRBJ1-2; 7 bases match TRBD1. There are 14 residues in the CDR3. Germline loops: CDR1 SGHTA, CDR2 FQGTGA. V trimming: 1 base; J trimming: 5 bases; junction bases outside the gene matches: 4. In DNA form, the CDR3 reads TGTGCCAGCAGCTTAAGGCCACAGGGGTATGGCTACACCTTC. It codes for CASSLRPQGYGYTF.

The chain employs TRBV4-3 and TRBJ2-2; D not certain. The ends were cut back, 0 bases at V and 2 bases at J, with 16 bases in the middle. The CDR3 covers 18 residues. Germline V gives CDR1 LGHNA, CDR2 YSLEER. The CDR3 loop reads CASSQDRSAGENTGELFF. As DNA, the CDR3 is TGCGCCAGCAGCCAAGATCGTTCAGCTGGAGAAAACACCGGGGAGCTGTTTTTT.

The rearrangement joins TRBV19 to TRBJ2-7; a possible D gene is TRBD1 (5 bases). The CDR3 runs to 12 residues. Looked up from germline, CDR1 is LNHDA and CDR2 is SQIVND (reference sequence). The V and J ends lost 6 bases and 3 bases respectively, with 9 bases between them. CDR3 DNA sequence: TGTGCCAGTAGCCACAGGAACTACGAGCAGTACTTC. Translated: CASSHRNYEQYF.

The J gene is TRBJ2-7, the V gene TRBV28; maybe TRBD2 (6 bases). The CDR3 has 15 amino acids. From germline, CDR1 is MDHEN and CDR2 SYDVKM. Trimming took 5 bases from V and 3 from J, leaving 17 bases between them. The CDR3 protein is CASSTPGDGLYEQYF. The CDR3 nucleotides are TGTGCCAGCAGTACTCCGGGAGACGGGCTCTACGAGCAGTACTTC.

This clone appeared a single time. The chain has TRBV6-5 and TRBJ1-2; no clear D gene. The CDR3 totals 15 residues. Trimming left V 6 bases short and J 5 bases short, with 19 bases between. The germline V gene has CDR1 MNHEY and CDR2 SVGAGI. The CDR3 region is CASSLLLGRSYGYTF. The CDR3 region has the DNA TGTGCCAGCAGCCTTTTACTGGGCCGCTCGTATGGCTACACCTTC.

The V and J genes are TRBV2 and TRBJ2-2; TRBD2 aligns across 7 bases. V shed 4 bases and J 7 bases; nucleotides not matched to a gene: 9. The CDR3 extends over 15 amino acids. Germline lookup yields CDR1 SNHLY and CDR2 FYNNEI. CDR3 coding DNA: TGTGCCAGCAGTGCCAGCGGGGCCGAAAACGGGGAGCTGTTTTTT. Amino acid sequence: CASSASGAENGELFF.

The chain uses TRBV23-1 and TRBJ2-5; D gene unclear. TRBV23-1 is filed as an ORF, its function uncertain. The CDR3 is made up of 16 amino acids. The V gene lost 8 bases and the J gene lost 4 bases, with 23 bases spanning the gap. The CDR3 coding sequence is TGCGCCAGCTCCCTAGGCCCAGGATCGAGGCGAGAGACCCAGTACTTC. Encoded protein: CASSLGPGSRRETQYF.

This chain connects TRBV28 to TRBJ2-2; D perhaps matches TRBD1 (6 bases). From germline, CDR1 is MDHEN and CDR2 SYDVKM. The CDR3 is 16 amino acids. Trimming shortened V by 1 base and J by 4 bases, and 13 bases separated the two germline ends. The CDR3 loop reads CASSLFMGRGTGELFF. DNA for the CDR3: TGTGCCAGCAGTTTATTTATGGGCAGGGGCACCGGGGAGCTGTTTTTT.

This clone was found once. This sequence joins TRBV6-5 and TRBJ1-2; 8 nucleotides align to TRBD1. The CDR3 runs 14 residues. V lost 2 bases to trimming and J lost 8 bases; unmatched junction nucleotides: 7. Germline CDR1 reads MNHEY; CDR2 reads SVGAGI. The CDR3 DNA sequence: TGTGCCAGCAGTTACAACGACAGGGGTGGAGGCTACACCTTC. As protein: CASSYNDRGGGYTF.

This sequence joins TRBV11-1 and TRBJ1-1, with D tentatively TRBD1 (5 bases). V was shortened by 2 bases and J by 9 bases, with 13 bases between the two germline ends. CDR3 length equals 13 residues. Germline V CDR1 and CDR2: SGHAT, FQDESV (reference sequence). The CDR3 is CASSLRVGLQAFF. The CDR3 DNA reads as TGTGCCAGCAGCTTAAGGGTGGGGCTACAAGCTTTCTTT.

The chain links TRBV5-1 to TRBJ1-1, with D perhaps matching TRBD1 (5 bases). The V gene's germline CDR1 is SGHRS and CDR2 YFSETQ. The CDR3 runs 12 residues. The ends were cut back, 0 bases at V and 8 bases at J, with 8 bases in the middle. The CDR3 is CASSLEGDEAFF. DNA of the CDR3: TGCGCCAGCAGCTTGGAAGGGGACGAAGCTTTCTTT.

This clone was observed once. V usage is TRBV11-2 and J usage is TRBJ2-5; 11 nucleotides line up with TRBD1. With V trimmed by 8 bases and J by 5 bases, 7 bases remained unmatched. Germline loops: CDR1 SGHAT, CDR2 FQNNGV. This CDR3 region has 14 residues. The CDR3: CASRRTGGAETQYF. CDR3 DNA: TGTGCCAGCCGAAGGACAGGGGGCGCCGAGACCCAGTACTTC. The whole variable domain, filled in from reference TRBV11-2 and TRBJ2-5, reads EAGVAQSPRYKIIEKRQSVAFWCNPISGHATLYWYQQILGQGPKLLIQFQNNGVVDDSQLPKDRFSAERLKGVDSTLKIQPAKLEDSAVYLCASRRTGGAETQYFGPGTRLLVL.

Remarks on this clone: Other DNA variants within this sample encode the same CDR3. J is TRBJ1-1 and V is TRBV2, with TRBD1 as a possible D gene (6 bases). From germline, CDR1 is SNHLY and CDR2 FYNNEI. Trimming took 6 bases from V and 6 from J, leaving 8 bases between them. The CDR3 is 11 amino acids. This CDR3 reads CASSYRAEAFF. DNA of the CDR3: TGTGCCAGCAGCTACAGGGCTGAAGCTTTCTTT.

This chain joins TRBV9 and TRBJ2-3; TRBD1 agrees at 8 bases. Trimming cost V 4 bases and J 7 bases; bases outside gene matches: 8. CDR3 length equals 14 residues. Per the germline V gene, CDR1 is SGDLS and CDR2 is YYNGEE. CDR3 nucleotide sequence: TGTGCCAGCAGCACCGGACAGGGATCAAATACGCAGTATTTT. Translated: CASSTGQGSNTQYF.